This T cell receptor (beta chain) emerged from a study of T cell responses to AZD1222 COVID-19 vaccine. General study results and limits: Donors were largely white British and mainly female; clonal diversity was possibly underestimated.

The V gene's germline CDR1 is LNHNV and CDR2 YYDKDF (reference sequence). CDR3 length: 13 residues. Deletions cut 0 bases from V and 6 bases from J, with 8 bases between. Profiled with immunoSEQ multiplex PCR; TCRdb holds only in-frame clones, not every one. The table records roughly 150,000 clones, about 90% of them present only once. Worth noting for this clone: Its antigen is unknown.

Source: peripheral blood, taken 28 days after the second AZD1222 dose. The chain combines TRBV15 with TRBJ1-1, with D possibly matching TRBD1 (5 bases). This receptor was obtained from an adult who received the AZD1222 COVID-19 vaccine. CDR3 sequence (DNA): TGTGCCACCAGCAGAGATCTGGGGGCTGAAGCTTTCTTT. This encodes CATSRDLGAEAFF.